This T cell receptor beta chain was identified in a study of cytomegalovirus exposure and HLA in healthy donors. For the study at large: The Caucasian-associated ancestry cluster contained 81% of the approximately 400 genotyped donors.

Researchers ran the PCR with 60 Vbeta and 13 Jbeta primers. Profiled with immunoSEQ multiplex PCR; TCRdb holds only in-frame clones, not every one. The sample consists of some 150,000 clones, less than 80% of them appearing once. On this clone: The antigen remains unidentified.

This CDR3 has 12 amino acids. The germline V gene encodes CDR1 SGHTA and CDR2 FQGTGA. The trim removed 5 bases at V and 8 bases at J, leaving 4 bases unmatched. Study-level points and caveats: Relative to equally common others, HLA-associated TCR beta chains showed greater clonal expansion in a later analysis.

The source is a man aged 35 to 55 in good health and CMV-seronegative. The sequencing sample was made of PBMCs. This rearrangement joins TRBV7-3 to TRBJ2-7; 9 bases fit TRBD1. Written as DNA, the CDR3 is TGTGCCAGCAGCCGACAGGGGGGGAAGCAGTACTTC. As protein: CASSRQGGKQYF.